This TCR beta chain was captured by sequencing in a study of blood T cells in healthy people across ages. PCR was performed a second time for about 7 to 11 cycles using a sample-barcoded 5' primer and a J-beta primer mix. In TCRdb, the 5' RACE reads were re-called with MiXCR into one record per CDR3 protein. The sample consists of 1,500,000 or so distinct CDR3 sequences, approximately 59% of them appearing once. The CDR3 has 15 residues. Trimming pared 5 bases from V and 2 bases from J, leaving 14 bases between. The germline gives CDR1 MNHEY, CDR2 SMNVEV (reference sequence). The sequence derives from a man younger than 35 in good health. V gene TRBV27 combines with J gene TRBJ2-3; D not certain. The sequencing sample was made of blood. CDR3 DNA sequence: TGTGCCAGCAGTCTGAGCGAGAGTTACACAGATACGCAGTATTTT. It encodes CASSLSESYTDTQYF.